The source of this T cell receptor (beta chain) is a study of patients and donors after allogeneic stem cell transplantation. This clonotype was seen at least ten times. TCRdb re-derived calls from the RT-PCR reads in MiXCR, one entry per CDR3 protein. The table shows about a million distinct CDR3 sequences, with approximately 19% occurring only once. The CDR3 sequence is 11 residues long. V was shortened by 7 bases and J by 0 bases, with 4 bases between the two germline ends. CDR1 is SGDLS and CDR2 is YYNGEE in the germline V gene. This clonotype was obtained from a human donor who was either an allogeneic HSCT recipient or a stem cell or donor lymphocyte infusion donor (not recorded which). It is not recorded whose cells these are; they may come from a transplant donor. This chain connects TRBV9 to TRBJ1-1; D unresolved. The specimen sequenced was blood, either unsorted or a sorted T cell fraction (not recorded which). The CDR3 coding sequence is TGTGCCAGCGGGGTGAACACTGAAGCTTTCTTT. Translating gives CASGVNTEAFF.